The 17 T cell receptor beta chains reported below all come from one sample, sequenced in a study of blood T cells in healthy people across ages. The second PCR ran roughly 6 to 11 cycles with a sample-barcoded 5' primer and J-beta primers. TCRdb re-analysed the 5' RACE reads in MiXCR, keeping a single row per CDR3 protein. Of under 950,000 distinct CDR3 sequences listed, approximately 21% are singletons. Sequencing was performed on blood. The receptors derive from a man aged 65 to 85 in good health.

The chain employs TRBV28 and TRBJ2-7; TRBD2 matches 7 bases. With V trimmed by 5 bases and J by 2 bases, 3 bases remained unmatched. The CDR3 spans 13 residues. Germline loops: CDR1 MDHEN, CDR2 SYDVKM. CDR3 amino acids: CASSSGIPYEQYF. CDR3 nucleotides: TGTGCCAGCAGTAGCGGGATTCCCTACGAGCAGTACTTC. The complete variable domain, with remaining parts taken from reference TRBV28 and TRBJ2-7, reads DVKVTQSSRYLVKRTGEKVFLECVQDMDHENMFWYRQDPGLGLRLIYFSYDVKMKEKGDIPEGYSVSREKKERFSLILESASTNQTSMYLCASSSGIPYEQYFGPGTRLTVT.

The chain carries TRBV30 and TRBJ2-4; TRBD2 matches 10 bases. The CDR3 is 13 amino acids. Germline V CDR1 and CDR2: GTSNPN, SVGIG (reference sequence). V shed 5 bases and J 6 bases; nucleotides not matched to a gene: 4. The DNA of the CDR3 is TGTGCCTGGGCGGTAGCGGGGGGAAACATTCAGTACTTC. This translates into CAWAVAGGNIQYF.

The chain recombines TRBV29-1 with TRBJ2-3; tentatively, D is TRBD1 or TRBD2 (7 bases each). Germline-derived CDR1 and CDR2 are SQVTM and ANQGSEA. The V end was cut by 4 bases, the J end by 2 bases, with 22 bases between. The CDR3 is made up of 17 amino acids. Written as DNA, the CDR3 is TGCAGCGTTGTAAAGCAGACCTGGGAGGGGGCCACAGATACGCAGTATTTT. Its translation is CSVVKQTWEGATDTQYF.

This clonotype was counted between two and nine times. This sequence joins TRBV9 and TRBJ2-5; 9 nucleotides align to TRBD1. The CDR3 runs to 15 residues. Germline assignment: CDR1 SGDLS and CDR2 YYNGEE. Unmatched junction bases numbered 3, after V lost 0 bases and J lost 3 bases. Here the CDR3 DNA reads TGTGCCAGCAGCGTAGAGGGACAGGGCGAAGAGACCCAGTACTTC. Translation: CASSVEGQGEETQYF.

This sequence joins TRBV20-1 and TRBJ1-2; 7 bases agree with TRBD1. The J segment lost 2 bases and the V segment lost 6 bases, leaving 12 bases of the junction unmatched. Germline loops: CDR1 DFQATT, CDR2 SNEGSKA (reference sequence). This CDR3 is 15 amino acids long. The CDR3 spells CSAWPRQGNNYGYTF. As DNA, the CDR3 is TGCAGTGCCTGGCCGAGACAGGGAAACAACTATGGCTACACCTTC.

J is TRBJ2-5 and V is TRBV5-1; 9 bases match TRBD2. The V segment lost 4 bases and the J segment 0 bases; nucleotides outside the gene matches: 7. Per germline, CDR1 SGHRS and CDR2 YFSETQ. The CDR3 runs to 16 residues. Here the CDR3 reads CASSTVLAGNQETQYF. CDR3 DNA sequence: TGCGCCAGCAGCACGGTGCTAGCGGGAAACCAAGAGACCCAGTACTTC.

The chain recombines TRBV28 with TRBJ2-5; tentatively, D is TRBD2 (6 bases). Trimming stripped 1 base from V and 5 bases from J, with 11 bases between. This CDR3 has 14 residues. Germline V gene data show CDR1 as MDHEN and CDR2 as SYDVKM. In DNA form, the CDR3 reads TGTGCCAGCAGTTTATTTGGGGGGAAGGAGACCCAGTACTTC. Translated: CASSLFGGKETQYF.

The CDR3 reads CASSQEGGTYYEQYF. The CDR3 DNA reads TGTGCCAGCAGCCAAGAAGGGGGGACTTACTACGAGCAGTACTTC. This sequence joins TRBV4-2 and TRBJ2-7; D possibly matches TRBD1 or TRBD2 (6 bases each). The V end was cut by 0 bases, the J end by 3 bases, with 12 bases between. Germline CDR1 LGHNA, CDR2 YNFKEQ. The CDR3 has 15 residues.

The chain employs TRBV12-3 or TRBV12-4 and TRBJ2-3; 8 bases agree with TRBD1. The CDR3 consists of 15 residues. J was trimmed by 2 bases and V by 6 bases; bases with no gene match: 7. CDR3 DNA sequence: TGTGCCAGCAGCAAACGACAGGGGCTCACAGATACGCAGTATTTT. Protein: CASSKRQGLTDTQYF.

The chain couples TRBV20-1 to TRBJ2-3; 7 positions match TRBD2. Germline V gene lookup returns CDR1 DFQATT and CDR2 SNEGSKA (reference sequence). V gave up 3 bases and J gave up 5 bases; unmatched junction bases: 5. This CDR3 is 13 amino acids long. The CDR3 loop is CSASGGGRDTQYF. In nucleotides, the CDR3 is TGCAGTGCTAGTGGGGGAGGGAGAGATACGCAGTATTTT.

J is TRBJ2-3 and V is TRBV6-5; a possible D gene is TRBD1 (6 bases). Germline values: CDR1 MNHEY, CDR2 SVGAGI. The V gene lost 1 base and the J gene lost 5 bases, with 10 bases spanning the gap. The CDR3 loop spans 14 amino acids. CDR3 protein: CASSYLDRVDTQYF. The CDR3 bases are TGTGCCAGCAGTTACTTGGACAGAGTAGATACGCAGTATTTT.

In this sample, this clonotype turned up a few times. The J gene is TRBJ2-1, the V gene TRBV19; 11 bases agree with TRBD2. After removal of 3 bases from V and 8 bases from J, the junction contained 6 bases not matched to a gene. The CDR3 has 15 amino acids. Germline values: CDR1 LNHDA, CDR2 SQIVND (reference sequence). CDR3 sequence: CASSMSSGGVYEQFF. CDR3 nucleotides: TGTGCCAGTAGTATGAGTAGCGGGGGGGTCTATGAGCAGTTCTTC.

The chain joins TRBV12-3 or TRBV12-4 to TRBJ1-5; 7 positions match TRBD1. V shed 5 bases, J shed 4 bases, and the junction held 8 bases outside the gene matches. This CDR3 has 15 residues. For the CDR3, the DNA is TGTGCCAGCAGTCCCCAGACAGGGAGGAATCAGCCCCAGCATTTT. Residues: CASSPQTGRNQPQHF.

The gene calls are TRBV7-9 and TRBJ1-1, with D unclear. Germline CDR1 reads SEHNR; CDR2 reads FQNEAQ (reference sequence). The CDR3 runs 15 residues. The germline V and J ends were trimmed by 4 bases and 2 bases, with 14 bases remaining between them. For the CDR3, the DNA is TGTGCCAGCAGCTCCCCCTCGAATGGCAACACTGAAGCTTTCTTT. Translating gives CASSSPSNGNTEAFF.

As regards this clonotype: One end of the junction is discordant with germline, which a read error may explain. This sequence joins TRBV5-1 and TRBJ1-4; 11 positions match TRBD1. The CDR3 is 14 residues long. The germline gives CDR1 SGHRS, CDR2 YFSETQ. CDR3 sequence reads: CASSGTGGNEKLFF. CDR3 nucleotide sequence: TGTGCCAGCAGCGGGACAGGGGGAAATGAAAAACTGTTTTTT.

This clonotype was seen only a few times. The DNA of the CDR3 is TGTGCCGGAACACTAGCGGGGGGCAGCACAGATACGCAGTATTTT. Its protein product is CAGTLAGGSTDTQYF. The gene calls are TRBV6-1 and TRBJ2-3; TRBD2 aligns across 12 bases. From germline, CDR1 is MNHNS and CDR2 SASEGT. V lost 11 bases to trimming and J lost 0 bases; unmatched junction nucleotides: 6. The CDR3 spans 15 residues.

The chain combines TRBV12-3 or TRBV12-4 with TRBJ2-3; D is uncertain. The CDR3 totals 15 residues. With 1 base removed from V and 0 bases from J, the gap between germline ends came to 8 bases. CDR3: CASSLDGVSTDTQYF. CDR3 nucleotide sequence: TGTGCCAGCAGTTTAGACGGAGTCAGCACAGATACGCAGTATTTT.